The present TCR beta chain was sequenced within a study of blood T cell repertoires in COVID-19 (dated by TCRdb to the early 2020s). Regarding the research as a whole: The collaborator samples originated in the United States, Italy and Spain and spanned the acute and convalescent phases of COVID-19. The prospective study material was composed of cDNA or gDNA derived from T cells, B-cell-depleted T cells, or PBMCs. Deeply sampled blood TCRbeta repertoires from subjects exposed to, actively infected with, or recovered from COVID-19 were included in the dataset. The repertoires were released in a freely available public database meant as a resource for research on the immune response to SARS-CoV-2. Samples came from the ongoing ImmuneRACE study (first 160 participants) plus 1,254 subjects from 6 global collaborators. Nearly every sample came with metadata listing a de-identified subject ID, COVID-19 status, age in years and sex. Where available, HLA class I and class II types were taken from metadata supplied by the sample provider and were not determined by assay-based typing. Study-wide findings and limitations: The amount of clinical and demographic metadata varied by source and participant and was provided uncurated.

TCRbeta CDR3 regions were amplified from genomic DNA by means of the immunoSEQ Assay, a bias-controlled multiplex PCR. As for how the authors treated the data: The number of nucleated cells in each sample was estimated by amplification of reference gene primers within the assay. Sequence reads were collapsed and filtered to measure the absolute abundance of every unique TCRbeta CDR3 rearrangement. For each sample, productive Simpson clonality was calculated by taking the square root of Simpson's diversity index across productive rearrangements. TCRdb's version of the immuneACCESS table is confined to in-frame rearrangements and falls short of the full clone set. An unresolved V gene accounts for under half of the shortfall where checked; the remainder is of unknown origin. For V, J and clone size, that table is used; D and trimming come from the DNA. A total of fewer than 500,000 clones appear in this sample, about 89% of them only once. The ten largest clonotypes hold around 4.5% of the sample.

Collaborating institutions collected whole blood in K2EDTA tubes following their own protocols. Collaborator samples were shipped for TCRbeta analysis as frozen whole blood, isolated PBMCs, or DNA extracted from either sample type. As encoded in the germline V gene, CDR1 is KGHSH while CDR2 is LQKENI. Trimming removed 3 bases from V and 4 bases from J, leaving 7 bases between the germline ends. Taken from cysteine to phenylalanine, the CDR3 has 13 residues. Just the 39-base CDR3 DNA is kept, in frame starting at base 1. With regard to this clone: The antigen it recognizes is unknown. The sample holds no much larger clone one base away, and base qualities are not on file.

This clonotype was obtained from a woman in her 30s with acute or convalescent COVID-19. Sample: peripheral blood. This sequence uses TRBV18 and TRBJ1-5; a weak D assignment points to TRBD1 (5 bases agree). The DNA is as follows: TGTGCCAGCTCACCGACAGAAAATCAGCCCCAGCATTTT. This gives the protein CASSPTENQPQHF.